These T cell receptor beta chains were read from a single sample in a study of cytomegalovirus exposure and HLA in healthy donors. Profiling relied on immunoSEQ multiplex PCR, and the TCRdb table lists in-frame clones only, not all of them. The sample contains under 200,000 clones, about four fifths of which appear only once. Sequenced sample: PBMCs. These receptors were collected from a male donor in good health and CMV-seronegative. Each CDR3 is given with its conserved first and last residue. D genes are given only for firm matches. Part of the rows lack a size; the others show once, few, many or a class for expanded clones.

>TRBV4-2|.|TRBJ2-2|.
CASSHAGELFF
TGTGCCAGCAGCCATGCGGGGGAGCTGTTTTTT
>TRBV5-1|.|TRBJ2-3|TRBD1
CASSAGTGTGLAVVRPDTQYF
TGCGCCAGCAGCGCCGGGACAGGCACCGGGCTAGCTGTGGTTCGCCCAGATACGCAGTATTTT
>TRBV28|.|TRBJ1-1|.
CASIEALIGTEAFF
TGTGCCAGCATTGAGGCCCTAATAGGCACTGAAGCTTTCTTT
>TRBV7-3|.|TRBJ2-2|TRBD2
CASSLGLAGANTGELFF
TGTGCCAGCAGCTTAGGGCTAGCGGGGGCGAACACCGGGGAGCTGTTTTTT
>TRBV27|.|TRBJ2-4|TRBD2
CASRELAGGRDIQYF
TGTGCCAGCAGAGAGCTAGCGGGAGGGAGGGACATTCAGTACTTC
>TRBV5-1|.|TRBJ2-1|TRBD2
CASKRLAGPHEQFF
TGCGCCAGCAAGCGTCTAGCGGGTCCCCATGAGCAGTTCTTC
>TRBV27|few|TRBJ1-4|.
CASSLEGRAGRGKLFF
TGTGCCAGCAGCCTAGAAGGCCGGGCAGGGAGGGGAAAACTGTTTTTT
>TRBV6-4|.|TRBJ1-1|.
CASSDSGAANTEAFF
TGTGCCAGCAGTGACTCGGGGGCGGCGAACACTGAAGCTTTCTTT
>TRBV11-1|.|TRBJ2-5|TRBD1
CASSWTGGRETQYF
TGTGCCAGCAGCTGGACAGGGGGCAGAGAGACCCAGTACTTC
>TRBV29-1|.|TRBJ1-4|TRBD1
CSVMTGSFGEKLFF
TGCAGCGTTATGACAGGGAGTTTTGGGGAAAAATTGTTTTTT
>TRBV28|.|TRBJ2-2|.
CASYGQKNTGELFF
TGTGCCAGCTACGGACAGAAGAACACCGGGGAGCTGTTTTTT
>TRBV19|.|TRBJ2-7|.
CASSAGQGGFHEQYF
TGTGCCAGTAGTGCAGGACAGGGAGGGTTCCACGAGCAGTACTTC
>TRBV7-2|.|TRBJ2-7|TRBD2
CASSAGLAGGNYEQYF
TGTGCCAGCAGCGCCGGACTAGCGGGAGGGAACTACGAGCAGTACTTC
>TRBV16|.|TRBJ1-2|TRBD1
CASSQSRGQGYGYTF
TGTGCCAGCAGCCAATCGAGGGGGCAGGGCTATGGCTACACCTTC
>TRBV7-2|.|TRBJ2-5|TRBD1
CASSPRSDRGKTQYF
TGTGCCAGCAGCCCCCGGTCGGACAGGGGGAAGACCCAGTACTTC
>TRBV9|.|TRBJ2-7|TRBD2
CASSEVGVQAGLFDEQYF
TGTGCCAGCAGCGAAGTTGGGGTGCAAGCGGGACTTTTCGACGAGCAGTACTTC
>TRBV5-1|.|TRBJ2-1|TRBD2
CASSAGLAGVEQFF
TGCGCCAGCAGCGCTGGACTAGCGGGAGTTGAGCAGTTCTTC
>TRBV30|.|TRBJ2-7|.
CASQESYEQYF
TGTGCCTCACAGGAGTCCTACGAGCAGTACTTC
>TRBV9|.|TRBJ2-2|.
CASSPLATDGELFF
TGTGCCAGCAGCCCCCTAGCGACAGACGGGGAGCTGTTTTTT
>TRBV4-1|.|TRBJ1-4|.
CASSQEGGAGPSTREKLFF
TGCGCCAGCAGCCAAGAGGGAGGAGCAGGCCCTTCAACTAGGGAAAAACTGTTTTTT
>TRBV19|.|TRBJ1-1|.
CASSIQGLNTEAFF
TGTGCCAGTAGTATACAGGGGTTGAACACTGAAGCTTTCTTT
>TRBV7-8|.|TRBJ1-2|.
CASSPQGRYGYTF
TGTGCCAGCAGCCCACAGGGACGGTATGGCTACACCTTC
>TRBV28|.|TRBJ2-7|TRBD2
CASSSTKGTSGTSSYEQYF
TGTGCCAGCAGCTCTACTAAGGGGACTAGCGGGACAAGCTCCTACGAGCAGTACTTC
>TRBV7-9|.|TRBJ2-2|.
CASSAVAGPTGELFF
TGTGCCAGCAGCGCCGTGGCTGGCCCCACCGGGGAGCTGTTTTTT
>TRBV7-8|once|TRBJ2-3|TRBD2
CASSGGLAGPERLGTDTQYF
TGTGCCAGCAGCGGGGGACTAGCGGGACCCGAGAGATTAGGCACAGATACGCAGTATTTT
>TRBV2|.|TRBJ2-3|.
CASRYGGPNTDTQYF
TGTGCCAGCAGATACGGGGGGCCCAACACAGATACGCAGTATTTT
>TRBV6-9|few|TRBJ2-5|.
CASSCGPERETQYF
TGTGCCAGCAGTTGCGGTCCTGAGAGAGAGACCCAGTACTTC
>TRBV6-5|.|TRBJ2-1|.
CASSYKTSYNEQFF
TGTGCCAGCAGTTACAAGACTAGCTACAATGAGCAGTTCTTC
>TRBV7-2|.|TRBJ1-5|.
CASSVYSNQPQHF
TGTGCCAGCAGCGTATACAGTAATCAGCCCCAGCATTTT
>TRBV2|.|TRBJ1-2|.
CASSEELTGSGYTF
TGTGCCAGCAGTGAAGAGTTGACAGGATCTGGCTACACCTTC
>TRBV28|.|TRBJ1-5|.
CASSSYIQPQHF
TGTGCCAGCAGTTCGTACATCCAGCCCCAGCATTTT
>TRBV6-6|.|TRBJ2-5|TRBD1
CAGQRGDRPRMDF
TGTGCCGGCCAGCGTGGGGACAGACCAAGGATGGACTTC
>TRBV7-8|once|TRBJ2-7|TRBD2
CASSHQGLAYEQYF
TGTGCCAGCAGTCACCAGGGACTAGCTTACGAGCAGTACTTC
>TRBV2|few|TRBJ2-3|.
CATLGGAAQGTDTQYF
TGTGCCACCCTCGGTGGGGCTGCTCAAGGCACAGATACGCAGTATTTT
>TRBV28|.|TRBJ1-5|TRBD1
CASSLLLGTGSNQPQHF
TGTGCCAGCAGTTTATTGTTAGGGACAGGGAGCAATCAGCCCCAGCATTTT
>TRBV14|.|TRBJ1-1|.
CASSQYTGRAEAFF
TGTGCCAGCAGCCAGTACACAGGGAGGGCTGAAGCTTTCTTT
>TRBV5-4|few|TRBJ1-1|.
CASSSDGAWNTEAFF
TGTGCCAGCAGCAGCGATGGGGCATGGAACACTGAAGCTTTCTTT
>TRBV9|.|TRBJ1-2|.
CASSDNRARGYTF
TGTGCCAGCAGCGACAACAGGGCACGGGGCTACACCTTC
>TRBV27|.|TRBJ2-7|.
CASSRGYPGMSSYEQYF
TGTGCCAGCAGCAGGGGTTACCCGGGGATGAGCTCCTACGAGCAGTACTTC
>TRBV5-4|.|TRBJ1-2|.
CASSPGPQGEYGYTF
TGTGCCAGCAGCCCGGGCCCACAGGGAGAATATGGCTACACCTTC
>TRBV6-1|few|TRBJ1-2|.
CASSEVQGLYYGYTF
TGTGCCAGCAGTGAAGTTCAGGGGCTCTACTATGGCTACACCTTC
>TRBV4-2|.|TRBJ2-7|.
CASSQVTTSSYEQYF
TGTGCCAGCAGCCAAGTAACAACCTCCTCCTACGAGCAGTACTTC
>TRBV7-9|.|TRBJ2-7|.
CASTWGRSYEQYF
TGTGCCAGCACTTGGGGCAGATCCTACGAGCAGTACTTC
>TRBV9|.|TRBJ2-2|TRBD2
CASMPGGPTGELFF
TGTGCCAGCATGCCGGGAGGGCCAACCGGGGAGCTGTTTTTT
>TRBV5-1|.|TRBJ2-7|TRBD1
CASSPNRGSEQYF
TGCGCCAGCAGCCCTAACAGGGGTTCCGAGCAGTACTTC
>TRBV14|.|TRBJ2-7|TRBD2
CASSQPRGGGRDYYEQYF
TGTGCCAGCAGCCAACCGAGGGGAGGCGGGAGGGACTACTACGAGCAGTACTTC
>TRBV19|.|TRBJ2-6|TRBD1
CASTTGKSGANVLTF
TGTGCCAGTACGACAGGGAAATCTGGGGCCAACGTCCTGACTTTC